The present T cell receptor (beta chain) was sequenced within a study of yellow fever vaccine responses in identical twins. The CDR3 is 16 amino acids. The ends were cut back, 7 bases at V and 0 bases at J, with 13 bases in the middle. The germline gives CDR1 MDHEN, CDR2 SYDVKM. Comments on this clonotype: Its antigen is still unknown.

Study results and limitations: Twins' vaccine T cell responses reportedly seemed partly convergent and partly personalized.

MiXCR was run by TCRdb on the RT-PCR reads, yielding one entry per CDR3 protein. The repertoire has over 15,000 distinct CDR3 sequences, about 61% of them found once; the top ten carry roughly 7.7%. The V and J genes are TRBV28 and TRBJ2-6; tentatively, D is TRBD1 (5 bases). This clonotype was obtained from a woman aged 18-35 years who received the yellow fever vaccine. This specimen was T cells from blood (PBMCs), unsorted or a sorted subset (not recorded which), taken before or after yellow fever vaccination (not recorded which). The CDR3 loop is CASTKGALSGANVLTF. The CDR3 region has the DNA TGTGCCAGCACCAAAGGGGCTCTCTCTGGGGCCAACGTCCTGACTTTC. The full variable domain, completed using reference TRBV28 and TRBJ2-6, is DVKVTQSSRYLVKRTGEKVFLECVQDMDHENMFWYRQDPGLGLRLIYFSYDVKMKEKGDIPEGYSVSREKKERFSLILESASTNQTSMYLCASTKGALSGANVLTFGAGSRLTVL.